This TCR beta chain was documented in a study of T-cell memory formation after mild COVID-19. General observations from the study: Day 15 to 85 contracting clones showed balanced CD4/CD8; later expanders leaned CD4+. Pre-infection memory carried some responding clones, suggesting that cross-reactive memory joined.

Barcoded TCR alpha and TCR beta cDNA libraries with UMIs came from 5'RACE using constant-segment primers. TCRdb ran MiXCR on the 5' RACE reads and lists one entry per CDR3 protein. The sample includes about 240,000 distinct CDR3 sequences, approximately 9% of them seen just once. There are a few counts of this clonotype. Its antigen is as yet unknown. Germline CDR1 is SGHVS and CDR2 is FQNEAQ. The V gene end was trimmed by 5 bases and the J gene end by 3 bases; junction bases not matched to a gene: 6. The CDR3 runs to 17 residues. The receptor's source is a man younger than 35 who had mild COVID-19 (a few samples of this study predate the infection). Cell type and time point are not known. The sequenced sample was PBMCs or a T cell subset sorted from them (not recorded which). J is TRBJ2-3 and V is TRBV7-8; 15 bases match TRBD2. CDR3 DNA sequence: TGTGCCAGCAGCGTAGGACTAGCGGGGGGGCGGACAGATACGCAGTATTTT. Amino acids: CASSVGLAGGRTDTQYF.